Below are 30 T cell receptor beta chains sequenced from a single sample in a study of cytomegalovirus exposure and HLA in healthy donors. Using immunoSEQ multiplex PCR, the repertoire was profiled, and TCRdb retains in-frame clones only, with some absent. Altogether about 160,000 clones are present, around 85% being singletons, with the ten largest covering about 2.3%. The source material was PBMCs. Receptors originate from a man between 25 and 39 years old in good health and CMV-seropositive.

The rearrangement uses TRBV4-1 and TRBJ2-7, with a tentative D call TRBD2 (5 bases). Trimming removed 4 bases from V and 3 bases from J, with 16 bases in between. Germline CDR1 reads MGHRA; CDR2 reads YSYEKL. This CDR3 has 15 residues. Here the CDR3 reads CASSLIKEGFYEQYF. The CDR3 DNA follows: TGCGCCAGCAGCCTAATTAAAGAGGGATTCTACGAGCAGTACTTC.

The chain links TRBV5-6 to TRBJ2-7, with 8 positions matching TRBD1. V gave up 2 bases and J gave up 3 bases; unmatched junction bases: 16. This CDR3 has 18 amino acids. CDR1 SGHDT and CDR2 YYEEEE come from the germline V gene. CDR3: CASSFGPGGAGSLYEQYF. CDR3 sequence (DNA): TGTGCCAGCAGCTTCGGTCCAGGGGGCGCCGGGAGTCTCTACGAGCAGTACTTC. Using reference TRBV5-6 and TRBJ2-7 for the parts outside the CDR3, the full variable domain is DAGVTQSPTHLIKTRGQQVTLRCSPKSGHDTVSWYQQALGQGPQFIFQYYEEEERQRGNFPDRFSGHQFPNYSSELNVNALLLGDSALYLCASSFGPGGAGSLYEQYFGPGTRLTVT.

The chain joins TRBV7-8 to TRBJ2-5; a weak D match, TRBD2 (7 bases). Trimming stripped 5 bases from V and 5 bases from J, with 12 bases between. The CDR3 consists of 13 residues. Germline loops: CDR1 SGHVS, CDR2 FQNEAQ. Written as DNA, the CDR3 is TGTGCCAGCAGCCCTGGGAGGGGGGAGACCCAGTACTTC. Residues: CASSPGRGETQYF.

This clone was picked up one time. J is TRBJ2-1 and V is TRBV6-5; 8 bases match TRBD1. J lost 0 bases, V lost 6 bases, and 4 bases had no gene match. The CDR3 spans 15 residues. Germline CDR1 and CDR2: MNHEY and SVGAGI. CDR3 loop: CASSDRGGSYNEQFF. CDR3 coding DNA: TGTGCCAGCAGCGACAGGGGAGGCTCCTACAATGAGCAGTTCTTC.

The chain has TRBV2 and TRBJ1-1; TRBD1 is a possible D gene (5 bases). Germline V gene lookup returns CDR1 SNHLY and CDR2 FYNNEI. The CDR3 is made up of 15 amino acids. Between the trimmed V and J ends, which lost 5 bases and 0 bases, there was a span of 13 bases. This chain's CDR3 is CASSRRDSVNTEAFF. The CDR3 DNA is TGTGCCAGCAGTCGCCGCGACAGCGTGAACACTGAAGCTTTCTTT. Complete variable domain (other parts from reference TRBV2 and TRBJ1-1): EPEVTQTPSHQVTQMGQEVILRCVPISNHLYFYWYRQILGQKVEFLVSFYNNEISEKSEIFDDQFSVERPDGSNFTLKIRSTKLEDSAMYFCASSRRDSVNTEAFFGQGTRLTVV.

This clone was seen once. The rearrangement joins TRBV15 to TRBJ2-2, with 8 bases identical to TRBD1. The CDR3 consists of 14 residues. J was trimmed by 3 bases and V by 7 bases; bases with no gene match: 4. Germline V gives CDR1 LNHNV, CDR2 YYDKDF (reference sequence). CDR3 loop: CATTQGADTGELFF. CDR3 DNA sequence: TGTGCCACCACCCAGGGGGCCGACACCGGGGAGCTGTTTTTT.

Here the CDR3 reads CASSLDRGTREQYF. Here the CDR3 DNA reads TGTGCCAGCAGCTTAGATAGAGGGACACGCGAGCAGTACTTC. This rearrangement joins TRBV11-3 to TRBJ2-7; TRBD1 might be the D (6 bases). Germline V lookup: CDR1 SGHNT, CDR2 YENEEA. This CDR3 has 14 residues. The V end lost 0 bases, the J end lost 6 bases, and 12 bases lay between the germline ends.

This clone occurred once. The J gene is TRBJ2-7, the V gene TRBV29-1; TRBD1 matches 7 bases. Germline V gives CDR1 SQVTM, CDR2 ANQGSEA. V dropped 7 bases and J dropped 0; count of bases not matched to a gene: 3. The CDR3 runs to 12 residues. The CDR3 here is CSASGGSYEQYF. The CDR3 region has the DNA TGCAGCGCCTCAGGGGGCTCCTACGAGCAGTACTTC.

The V and J genes are TRBV13 and TRBJ1-2; 9 bases line up with TRBD1. The germline V gene has CDR1 PRHDT and CDR2 FYEKMQ (reference sequence). This CDR3 is built from 15 residues. With 2 bases clipped from V and 3 bases from J, the junction kept 4 bases outside the gene matches. CDR3 sequence (DNA): TGTGCCAGCAGCTTAAGGGGACAGGGCGACTATGGCTACACCTTC. It is translated as CASSLRGQGDYGYTF.

The chain combines TRBV10-1 with TRBJ1-1, with 10 nucleotides matching TRBD1. V was clipped by 7 bases and J by 4 bases; unmatched bases: 3. The CDR3 consists of 13 residues. Per the germline V gene, CDR1 is WNHNN and CDR2 is SYGVQD (reference sequence). The CDR3 sequence: CASKRTGGTEAFF. CDR3 in DNA: TGCGCCAGCAAAAGGACAGGGGGCACTGAAGCTTTCTTT.

This clone is a singleton in its sample. The chain uses TRBV6-7 and TRBJ2-1; 10 bases fit TRBD1. TRBV6-7 is treated as an ORF (open reading frame) with a function not yet certain. V lost 7 bases and J lost 7; bases outside the gene matches: 10. The CDR3 has 15 amino acids. CDR3 DNA sequence: TGTGCCAGCACTCGGACAGGGGGGGGGCAGAATGAGCAGTTCTTC. Its protein is CASTRTGGGQNEQFF.

The CDR3 DNA follows: TGCGCCAGCAGCCTAACCCGGGACACAATTTGGGGAAAACTGTTTTTT. Its protein product is CASSLTRDTIWGKLFF. The chain is built from TRBV5-1 and TRBJ1-4; TRBD1 is a possible D gene (6 bases). Germline lookup yields CDR1 SGHRS and CDR2 YFSETQ. The V end was cut by 4 bases, the J end by 10 bases, with 23 bases between. The CDR3 consists of 16 residues.

The genes are TRBV7-3 and TRBJ2-5, with D maybe TRBD1 (5 bases). Trimming pared 8 bases from V and 5 bases from J, leaving 15 bases between. Germline V gene sequence: CDR1 SGHTA, CDR2 FQGTGA. The CDR3 loop spans 13 amino acids. The CDR3 is CASSQGFAETQYF. In DNA form, the CDR3 reads TGTGCCAGCTCCCAGGGTTTCGCTGAGACCCAGTACTTC.

The chain has TRBV7-2 and TRBJ2-7, with TRBD1 matching over 9 bases. The germline gives CDR1 SGHTA, CDR2 FQGNSA. The CDR3 loop spans 16 amino acids. V gave up 3 bases and J gave up 4 bases; unmatched junction bases: 10. The DNA of the CDR3 is TGTGCCAGCAGCTTTAATCTTGGGACAGGGCCATACGAGCAGTACTTC. This translates into CASSFNLGTGPYEQYF. Complete variable domain (other parts from reference TRBV7-2 and TRBJ2-7): GAGVSQSPSNKVTEKGKDVELRCDPISGHTALYWYRQSLGQGLEFLIYFQGNSAPDKSGLPSDRFSAERTGGSVSTLTIQRTQQEDSAVYLCASSFNLGTGPYEQYFGPGTRLTVT.

The rearrangement links TRBV7-9 to TRBJ2-3, with 15 bases aligning to TRBD2. The germline gives CDR1 SEHNR, CDR2 FQNEAQ (reference sequence). CDR3 length: 16 amino acids. The ends lost 8 bases at V and 10 bases at J; junction bases unmatched: 13. CDR3 protein: CASRAQGTSGGTAQYF. The CDR3 DNA follows: TGTGCCAGCCGGGCACAGGGGACTAGCGGGGGGACTGCGCAGTATTTT.

V usage is TRBV19 and J usage is TRBJ1-1, with TRBD1 as a possible D gene (5 bases). The germline gives CDR1 LNHDA, CDR2 SQIVND (reference sequence). The CDR3 extends over 12 amino acids. Trimming removed 5 bases at V and 4 bases at J, with 8 bases between. CDR3 sequence reads: CASSQGPTEAFF. The CDR3 region has the DNA TGTGCCAGTAGTCAGGGCCCCACTGAAGCTTTCTTT.

The chain couples TRBV7-5 to TRBJ1-1; the table's D call, TRBD1, was not checked against the DNA. TRBV7-5 is reported as a pseudogene. The CDR3 contains 16 residues. In DNA, the CDR3 is TGTGCCAGAAGCTTATGCGTCTTTCCCAGGGACACTGAAGCTTTCTTT. It yields the protein CARSLCVFPRDTEAFF.

This rearrangement joins TRBV27 to TRBJ2-7, with 7 positions matching TRBD1. The CDR3 consists of 15 residues. Germline CDR1 is MNHEY and CDR2 is SMNVEV (reference sequence). The junction had 4 bases not matched to a gene; V was cut back by 2 bases and J by 0 bases. The CDR3 DNA sequence: TGTGCCAGCAGTTTACGGGGACAGAGCTCCTACGAGCAGTACTTC. Protein product: CASSLRGQSSYEQYF.

The genes are TRBV7-2 and TRBJ2-2; D possibly corresponds to TRBD2 (6 bases). CDR1 and CDR2 (germline): SGHTA, FQGNSA. The CDR3 spans 15 residues. V dropped 1 base and J dropped 5 bases, with 11 bases sitting between them. The CDR3, as DNA: TGTGCCAGCAGCTTAGATCGCGGGGAGACCGGGGAGCTGTTTTTT. It encodes CASSLDRGETGELFF.

The rearrangement links TRBV19 to TRBJ2-5, with D maybe TRBD2 (6 bases). The CDR3 is made up of 14 amino acids. CDR1 is LNHDA, CDR2 SQIVND, per germline (reference sequence). The V and J ends lost 3 bases and 1 base respectively, with 9 bases between them. DNA for the CDR3: TGTGCCAGTAGTATGAGGGGAGGCCAAGAGACCCAGTACTTC. As protein: CASSMRGGQETQYF.

V is TRBV19 and J is TRBJ2-7, with a tentative D call TRBD1 (5 bases). The CDR3 is made up of 14 amino acids. Germline V lookup: CDR1 LNHDA, CDR2 SQIVND (reference sequence). The V gene lost 6 bases and the J gene lost 0 bases, with 12 bases spanning the gap. CDR3 nucleotides: TGTGCCAGTAGCAGACAGTTGAGCTCCTACGAGCAGTACTTC. It codes for CASSRQLSSYEQYF.

The V gene is TRBV9, the J gene TRBJ1-2, with TRBD1 matching 7 bases. V gave up 0 bases and J gave up 2 bases; unmatched junction bases: 4. This CDR3 comprises 15 residues. CDR1 SGDLS and CDR2 YYNGEE come from the germline V gene. The CDR3 DNA is TGTGCCAGCAGCGTAGGGGCAGGGGGAAACTATGGCTACACCTTC. Protein product: CASSVGAGGNYGYTF. The full variable domain, completed using reference TRBV9 and TRBJ1-2, is DSGVTQTPKHLITATGQRVTLRCSPRSGDLSVYWYQQSLDQGLQFLIQYYNGEERAKGNILERFSAQQFPDLHSELNLSSLELGDSALYFCASSVGAGGNYGYTFGSGTRLTVV.

The rearrangement links TRBV2 to TRBJ2-2; 9 bases match TRBD2. CDR1 and CDR2 from the germline V gene are SNHLY and FYNNEI. Germline trimming cut 3 bases from V and 5 bases from J; bases unmatched to any gene: 10. The CDR3 is 17 amino acids. The CDR3 DNA reads TGTGCCAGCAGTGATGGGCGGGGGGGCCGACGGACCGGGGAGCTGTTTTTT. Amino acids: CASSDGRGGRRTGELFF.

J is TRBJ2-3 and V is TRBV11-2; 8 bases agree with TRBD1. Germline assignment: CDR1 SGHAT and CDR2 FQNNGV. This CDR3 spans 15 amino acids. V gave up 1 base and J gave up 4 bases; unmatched junction bases: 4. CDR3 coding DNA: TGTGCCAGCAGCTTAGGATACAGGGGGGCAGATACGCAGTATTTT. Its protein is CASSLGYRGADTQYF.

The chain uses TRBV28 and TRBJ2-5; tentatively, D is TRBD1 (6 bases). Germline CDR1 reads MDHEN; CDR2 reads SYDVKM. This CDR3 contains 14 residues. Trimming took 1 base from V and 2 from J, leaving 8 bases between them. CDR3 DNA: TGTGCCAGCAGTTTATTACAGGGACAAGAGACCCAGTACTTC. Its translation is CASSLLQGQETQYF.

V is TRBV29-1 and J is TRBJ1-1, with 8 bases lining up with TRBD1. The CDR3 extends over 14 amino acids. Germline V lookup: CDR1 SQVTM, CDR2 ANQGSEA. Trimming removed 7 bases from V and 1 base from J; junction bases left unmatched: 8. CDR3 coding DNA: TGCAGCGCCCTGACAGGGGCCGGGAACACTGAAGCTTTCTTT. Encoded protein: CSALTGAGNTEAFF.

This chain links TRBV7-9 with TRBJ2-1, with D uncertain. The length of the CDR3 is 13 residues. V was clipped by 6 bases and J by 2 bases, with 8 bases between them. Per the germline V gene, CDR1 is SEHNR and CDR2 is FQNEAQ (reference sequence). The CDR3 is CASRRATYNEQFF. The CDR3 DNA is TGTGCCAGCAGACGCGCAACCTACAATGAGCAGTTCTTC.

This clone was recorded a few times. The chain is built from TRBV4-1 and TRBJ2-2, with D maybe TRBD2 (6 bases). V shed 5 bases and J shed 4 bases, with 8 bases lying between them. This CDR3 region has 13 residues. Germline CDR1 MGHRA, CDR2 YSYEKL. Here the CDR3 reads CASSERVTGELFF. The CDR3 bases are TGCGCCAGCAGCGAGCGGGTCACCGGGGAGCTGTTTTTT.

This chain uses TRBV30 with TRBJ2-5; 8 bases fit TRBD1. This CDR3 is 11 amino acids long. Germline V gene data show CDR1 as GTSNPN and CDR2 as SVGIG (reference sequence). Losses at the gene ends were 5 bases for V and 6 bases for J; bases not matched to a gene: 2. Here the CDR3 reads CAWGQGKTQYF. The CDR3 DNA sequence: TGTGCCTGGGGACAGGGAAAGACCCAGTACTTC.

This clone was picked up one time. The chain has TRBV6-5 and TRBJ1-6, with D unresolved. The CDR3 sequence is 12 residues long. V lost 3 bases, J lost 10 bases, and 7 bases lay in between. Looked up from germline, CDR1 is MNHEY and CDR2 is SVGAGI. CDR3 nucleotide sequence: TGTGCCAGCAGTTATTCGGGGTCACCCCTCCACTTT. Its translation: CASSYSGSPLHF.